The T cell receptor (beta chain) under discussion was sequenced for a study of shared clonotypes between healthy human individuals. Study outcomes and limitations: Generation probabilities were higher for clonotypes shared across all four sorted-subset donors than for unshared ones. Large sequencing depth failed to make sorted-subset sequencing complete, rarefaction showed.

Per the germline V gene, CDR1 is SGHRS and CDR2 is YFSETQ. V was trimmed by 1 base and J by 2 bases, leaving 18 bases between them. The CDR3 totals 17 residues. Positive CCR7 selection of CD45RO-negative cells yielded the naive CD8 cells, and terminally differentiated effector memory CD45RA+ cells were excluded. Original data processing: ImmunoSEQ junction-only sequences lacked quality scores, so their filtering differed. The assay was immunoSEQ multiplex PCR, and TCRdb's table has in-frame clones only and misses some. V, J and clone size are those of that table, while D and trimming were read from the DNA. The data show over 2,000,000 clones, with just under 95% seen just once and 1.5% to 2% held by the top ten. Comment on this clone: The antigen remains undetermined.

This TCR came from a man aged 18-30 years in good health. Some clones in this sample may be carry-over from other donors' samples. The chain is built from TRBV5-1 and TRBJ2-5; D may be TRBD2 (6 bases). Source material: naive CD8+ T cells from PBMCs. The CDR3 DNA is TGCGCCAGCAGCTTGACGGGACTCCCTAATACTCAAGAGACCCAGTACTTC. Translation: CASSLTGLPNTQETQYF.